These 12 T cell receptor beta chains were all obtained from the same sample, sequenced in a study of blood T cells in healthy people across ages. With a J-beta primer mix and a sample-barcoded 5' primer, a second PCR ran roughly 6 to 12 cycles. TCRdb recomputed calls from the 5' RACE reads with MiXCR, one row per CDR3 protein. The sample holds more than 800,000 distinct CDR3 sequences; around 28% are singletons and the top ten take around 15%. The sample was blood. The receptor source for this set is a woman at least 80 years old in good health.

To note about this clonotype: A much larger clone lies one base from this, so it may be a read error. No conserved phenylalanine or tryptophan is present at the end of the CDR3, so a read error is the likely explanation. The chain uses TRBV14 and TRBJ2-1, with TRBD2 matching over 15 bases. In germline, CDR1 is SGHDN, CDR2 FVKESK. The CDR3 contains 15 residues. With 5 bases clipped from V and 9 bases from J, the junction kept 5 bases outside the gene matches. The CDR3 sequence is CASSTGLAGGGEQFC. CDR3 DNA: TGTGCCAGCAGCACGGGACTAGCGGGGGGCGGTGAGCAGTTCTGC.

This clonotype was seen more than once but under ten times. The chain employs TRBV2 and TRBJ2-1; D might be TRBD2 (7 bases). The CDR3 is 15 residues long. The V gene's germline CDR1 is SNHLY and CDR2 FYNNEI. Trimming left V 8 bases short and J 11 bases short, with 25 bases between. The CDR3 nucleotides read TGTGCCAGCTCCGGGGAGGGGGGCCCTGTCCCAAAGCAGTTCTTC. Protein: CASSGEGGPVPKQFF. The full variable domain, with the rest looked up from reference TRBV2 and TRBJ2-1, is EPEVTQTPSHQVTQMGQEVILRCVPISNHLYFYWYRQILGQKVEFLVSFYNNEISEKSEIFDDQFSVERPDGSNFTLKIRSTKLEDSAMYFCASSGEGGPVPKQFFGPGTRLTVL.

This clonotype was recorded many times. The genes are TRBV24-1 and TRBJ2-3; TRBD2 matches 11 bases. Germline values: CDR1 KGHDR, CDR2 SFDVKD. J was trimmed by 2 bases and V by 4 bases; bases with no gene match: 7. The CDR3 is made up of 17 amino acids. CDR3 nucleotides: TGTGCCACCAGTGACCCCGGGACTAGCGGATCCACAGATACGCAGTATTTT. This gives the protein CATSDPGTSGSTDTQYF.

This clonotype was detected many times. This rearrangement joins TRBV11-2 to TRBJ2-7, with unresolved D. Germline loops: CDR1 SGHAT, CDR2 FQNNGV. The CDR3 runs 12 residues. Trimming took off 0 bases at V and 10 bases at J, with 10 bases between the two ends. The CDR3 loop reads CASSLDLSVQYF. The CDR3 DNA reads as TGTGCCAGCAGCTTAGATTTGAGCGTACAGTACTTC.

This clonotype was seen repeatedly, ten times or more. The chain joins TRBV6-5 to TRBJ2-1; the match to TRBD2 covers 10 bases. Trimming cost V 0 bases and J 8 bases; bases outside gene matches: 13. Per the germline V gene, CDR1 is MNHEY and CDR2 is SVGAGI. The CDR3 consists of 18 residues. This chain's CDR3 is CASSYSSLAGGPVDEQFF. For the CDR3, the DNA is TGTGCCAGCAGTTACTCCTCTTTAGCGGGGGGACCTGTCGATGAGCAGTTCTTC.

The chain carries TRBV7-9 and TRBJ2-3, with D hard to call. The CDR3 length is 15 residues. The V end lost 4 bases, the J end lost 0 bases, and 11 bases lay between the germline ends. Germline assignment: CDR1 SEHNR and CDR2 FQNEAQ (reference sequence). The CDR3 here is CASSSPYRSTDTQYF. The CDR3 region has the DNA TGTGCCAGCAGCTCTCCTTATAGAAGCACAGATACGCAGTATTTT.

This clonotype was detected a few times. The V gene is TRBV20-1, the J gene TRBJ2-7, with a weak D call TRBD2 (5 bases). V was cut by 0 bases and J by 3 bases, with 12 bases left in between. CDR1 and CDR2 from the germline V gene are DFQATT and SNEGSKA (reference sequence). This CDR3 region has 14 residues. Here the CDR3 reads CSAREGEGIYEQYF. The CDR3 region has the DNA TGCAGTGCTAGAGAAGGAGAGGGTATCTACGAGCAGTACTTC.

This clonotype was observed at least ten times. This CDR3 is CASSLGDRPHNEQFF. The DNA of the CDR3 is TGCGCCAGCAGCCTGGGGGACAGGCCCCACAATGAGCAGTTCTTC. This sequence joins TRBV4-1 and TRBJ2-1; 8 positions match TRBD1. There are 15 residues in the CDR3. Germline values: CDR1 MGHRA, CDR2 YSYEKL. The V segment lost 4 bases and the J segment 5 bases; nucleotides outside the gene matches: 7.

Concerning this clonotype: This could be a read error, since a much larger clone is one nucleotide away. The chain combines TRBV6-2 or TRBV6-3 with TRBJ2-1, with TRBD2 matching over 9 bases. The tail of the sequence fits TRBJ2-7 better, so the J call may be wrong. Germline loops: CDR1 MNHEY, CDR2 SVGEGT. This CDR3 has 16 residues. The CDR3 coding sequence is TGTGCCAGCAGTTATAGCGGGGGAGGCTCCTACAATGAGCAGTACTTC. Its protein product is CASSYSGGGSYNEQYF.

This clonotype showed up just once. The chain is built from TRBV29-1 and TRBJ2-7; 7 bases fit TRBD1. The CDR3 runs 13 residues. V shed 6 bases, J shed 1 base, and the junction held 6 bases outside the gene matches. Germline V gene sequence: CDR1 SQVTM, CDR2 ANQGSEA. CDR3 sequence reads: CSVGQELSYEQYF. The CDR3 DNA sequence: TGCAGCGTCGGACAGGAGCTATCCTACGAGCAGTACTTC.

J is TRBJ2-4 and V is TRBV7-2; tentative D call: TRBD2 (5 bases). Germline CDR1 reads SGHTA; CDR2 reads FQGNSA. CDR3 length: 15 residues. Trimming removed 2 bases at V and 8 bases at J, with 16 bases between. CDR3 in DNA: TGTGCCAGCAGCTTAAGTGGAGGCCAACCGGACATTCAGTACTTC. Its protein is CASSLSGGQPDIQYF.

This clonotype was counted at least ten times. The CDR3 is CSAPGLRGYTF. The CDR3, as DNA: TGCAGTGCACCCGGACTAAGGGGCTACACCTTC. The rearrangement links TRBV20-1 to TRBJ1-2; no clear D gene. Trimming removed 6 bases at V and 8 bases at J, with 13 bases between. Germline V gives CDR1 DFQATT, CDR2 SNEGSKA (reference sequence). The CDR3 is 11 amino acids.